Shown below are 22 T cell receptor beta chains from a single sample sequenced in a study of T cells in Graves' hyperthyroidism and ophthalmopathy. It was RNA transcripts that yielded the amplified TCR beta CDR3 regions. HTBI primers were employed in a first-round RT-PCR of the TCR CDR3. TCRdb redid the calling of the multiplex PCR reads with MiXCR, one entry per CDR3 protein. The table records 280,000 or so distinct CDR3 sequences, about 15% of them present only once. The sample taken for sequencing was blood. All receptors come from a woman between 50 and 59 years old with Graves' hyperthyroidism that later progressed to Graves' ophthalmopathy.

The chain joins TRBV12-3 or TRBV12-4 to TRBJ2-5; D tentatively fits TRBD1 or TRBD2 (5 bases each). With 10 bases removed from V and 5 bases from J, the gap between germline ends came to 17 bases. The CDR3 is 13 amino acids. CDR3 amino acids: CATGERGGETQYF. The CDR3 DNA reads TGTGCCACGGGTGAGAGGGGCGGGGAGACCCAGTACTTC.

This clonotype was detected ten times or more. This chain links TRBV6-1 with TRBJ2-3; D is uncertain. The V and J ends lost 1 base and 1 base respectively, with 9 bases between them. The CDR3 loop spans 15 amino acids. In germline, CDR1 is MNHNS, CDR2 SASEGT. CDR3 coding DNA: TGTGCCAGCAGTGAAGGGGCCGTCGGCACAGATACGCAGTATTTT. This gives the protein CASSEGAVGTDTQYF.

This sequence joins TRBV9 and TRBJ2-3, with D possibly matching TRBD2 (6 bases). This CDR3 region has 14 residues. In germline, CDR1 is SGDLS, CDR2 YYNGEE. The germline V and J ends were trimmed by 2 bases and 4 bases, with 11 bases remaining between them. The CDR3 spells CASSVAPSADTQYF. CDR3 bases: TGTGCCAGCAGCGTCGCCCCTAGCGCAGATACGCAGTATTTT.

The chain uses TRBV6-5 and TRBJ1-1; D remains ambiguous. This CDR3 has 15 residues. Germline V gives CDR1 MNHEY, CDR2 SVGAGI. The germline V and J ends were trimmed by 2 bases and 1 base, with 11 bases remaining between them. The CDR3 is CASSYRQIQNTEAFF. The DNA of the CDR3 is TGTGCCAGCAGTTACCGTCAGATACAGAACACTGAAGCTTTCTTT.

This clonotype was recorded a few times. CDR3: CASRGLGGGIEAFF. CDR3 in DNA: TGTGCCAGCAGGGGATTGGGGGGGGGCATTGAAGCTTTCTTT. The chain carries TRBV6-1 and TRBJ1-1; tentatively, D is TRBD1 (6 bases). The CDR3 is 14 amino acids. V was trimmed by 6 bases and J by 7 bases, leaving 18 bases between them. Germline CDR1 is MNHNS and CDR2 is SASEGT.

The chain has TRBV20-1 and TRBJ2-7; 7 nucleotides align to TRBD2. Germline loops: CDR1 DFQATT, CDR2 SNEGSKA (reference sequence). The CDR3 length is 14 residues. V shed 4 bases and J 3 bases; nucleotides not matched to a gene: 9. CDR3 bases: TGCAGTGCTAAGGCTGGCGGGAGTGGCTACGAGCAGTACTTC. This encodes CSAKAGGSGYEQYF.

This clonotype was recorded many times. The rearrangement links TRBV12-3 or TRBV12-4 to TRBJ1-5, with D possibly TRBD1 on 5 matching bases. The CDR3 consists of 15 residues. V gave up 6 bases and J gave up 0 bases, with 12 bases separating them. The DNA for the CDR3 is TGTGCCAGCAGGGGGTCAGGGCCTAGCAATCAGCCCCAGCATTTT. It is translated as CASRGSGPSNQPQHF.

In its sample, this clonotype was seen many times. The V and J genes are TRBV5-1 and TRBJ1-1, with TRBD1 as a possible D gene (5 bases). The V end was cut by 0 bases, the J end by 5 bases, with 14 bases between. The germline CDR1 and CDR2 sequences are SGHRS and YFSETQ. CDR3 size: 15 residues. The CDR3 is CASSLDGGSWTEAFF. As DNA, the CDR3 is TGCGCCAGCAGCTTGGATGGGGGGTCATGGACTGAAGCTTTCTTT.

This clonotype was observed a handful of times. The rearrangement joins TRBV28 to TRBJ1-1; 8 bases agree with TRBD1. Trimming at V came to 6 bases and at J to 5 bases, leaving 11 bases not matched to a gene. Germline V gives CDR1 MDHEN, CDR2 SYDVKM. This CDR3 region has 15 residues. CDR3: CASSARRTGRTEAFF. CDR3 coding DNA: TGTGCCAGCAGCGCACGTCGGACAGGGAGGACTGAAGCTTTCTTT.

This clonotype was recorded at least ten times. This rearrangement joins TRBV6-1 to TRBJ1-1; a possible D gene is TRBD1 (6 bases). The CDR3 runs 14 residues. Germline values: CDR1 MNHNS, CDR2 SASEGT. V lost 8 bases and J 7 bases, leaving 20 bases between the germline ends. The CDR3 sequence: CASVWGSRGGEAFF. The CDR3, as DNA: TGTGCCAGCGTCTGGGGCTCCAGGGGAGGTGAAGCTTTCTTT.

In its sample, this clonotype was seen many times. This sequence joins TRBV7-3 and TRBJ2-1; no clear D gene. CDR3 length equals 12 residues. Germline CDR1 is SGHTA and CDR2 is FQGTGA. Trimming stripped 4 bases from V and 5 bases from J, with 6 bases between. The CDR3 reads CASSSGNNEQFF. The CDR3 nucleotides are TGTGCCAGCAGCTCCGGAAACAATGAGCAGTTCTTC.

This clonotype was detected many times. This chain joins TRBV20-1 and TRBJ1-2, with a tentative D call TRBD1 (6 bases). In germline, CDR1 is DFQATT, CDR2 SNEGSKA (reference sequence). This CDR3 region has 12 residues. V lost 0 bases and J 5 bases, leaving 7 bases between the germline ends. CDR3 region: CSARDRGYGYTF. CDR3 coding DNA: TGCAGTGCTAGAGATAGGGGGTATGGCTACACCTTC.

This clonotype has at least ten counts. The chain combines TRBV7-8 with TRBJ2-1; TRBD2 matches at 9 bases. CDR1 is SGHVS, CDR2 FQNEAQ, per germline. The CDR3 has 14 residues. The J segment lost 7 bases and the V segment lost 4 bases, leaving 5 bases of the junction unmatched. The DNA for the CDR3 is TGTGCCAGCAGCTCGACTAGCGGACCAAATGAGCAGTTCTTC. It encodes CASSSTSGPNEQFF.

In its sample, this clonotype was seen a few times. A clone one base away is much larger, so this may be a read error. V is TRBV20-1 and J is TRBJ2-7, with D hard to call. The ends were cut back, 8 bases at V and 0 bases at J, with 11 bases in the middle. In germline, CDR1 is DFQATT, CDR2 SNEGSKA (reference sequence). This CDR3 spans 12 amino acids. In nucleotides, the CDR3 is TGCAGTTCCGCCATCCCCTCCTACGAGCAGTACTTC. Translation gives CSSAIPSYEQYF.

This clonotype has only a few counts. J is TRBJ1-5 and V is TRBV7-9; the match to TRBD1 covers 9 bases. V dropped 4 bases and J dropped 3; count of bases not matched to a gene: 7. Germline V gene data show CDR1 as SEHNR and CDR2 as FQNEAQ (reference sequence). The CDR3 has 16 residues. The CDR3 nucleotides read TGTGCCAGCAGCTCCATGGGACAGGGTAACAATCAGCCCCAGCATTTT. It is translated as CASSSMGQGNNQPQHF.

This clonotype was seen at least ten times. A junction boundary mismatches the germline segment, possibly from a read error. The J gene is TRBJ1-5, the V gene TRBV7-7, with D uncertain. The germline V gene has CDR1 SSHAT and CDR2 FNYEAQ (reference sequence). CDR3 length: 12 residues. CDR3 nucleotides: TGTGCTAGCAGAGTTGTGTATCAGCCCCAGCATTTT. Protein: CASRVVYQPQHF.

This clonotype showed up many times. The CDR3 loop is CASSWTSGRTDTQYF. The CDR3 coding sequence is TGTGCCAGCAGTTGGACTAGCGGGAGAACAGATACGCAGTATTTT. This chain connects TRBV12-3 or TRBV12-4 to TRBJ2-3; 13 bases match TRBD2. The CDR3 sequence is 15 residues long. J gave up 3 bases and V 4 bases, and 1 base lay outside the gene matches.

This clonotype occurred many times. The chain recombines TRBV20-1 with TRBJ1-2; TRBD1 agrees at 8 bases. This CDR3 is 17 amino acids long. Losses at the gene ends were 0 bases for V and 7 bases for J; bases not matched to a gene: 16. CDR1 is DFQATT, CDR2 SNEGSKA, per germline (reference sequence). CDR3 nucleotide sequence: TGCAGTGCTAGAGATCTTCAGGGGGCCCTTAAGAGTGGTGGCTACACCTTC. Its translation is CSARDLQGALKSGGYTF.

This clonotype was detected many times. This chain joins TRBV6-2 or TRBV6-3 and TRBJ2-3; 7 bases map to TRBD2. The CDR3 spans 16 residues. Germline CDR1 is MNHEY and CDR2 is SVGEGT. The trim removed 0 bases at V and 6 bases at J, leaving 9 bases unmatched. The CDR3 nucleotides are TGTGCCAGCAGTTACTCGGTTGCGGGAGAGGGGGATACGCAGTATTTT. Protein product: CASSYSVAGEGDTQYF.

This clonotype was recorded only once. This sequence joins TRBV15 and TRBJ2-1, with no clear D. The germline V gene encodes CDR1 LNHNV and CDR2 YYDKDF (reference sequence). Trimming took 4 bases from V and 3 from J, leaving 19 bases between them. There are 17 residues in the CDR3. The CDR3 is CATSTKKVIAVYNEQFF. The CDR3 nucleotides read TGTGCCACCAGCACAAAAAAAGTCATAGCTGTCTACAATGAGCAGTTCTTC.

The chain couples TRBV5-1 to TRBJ2-1, with D perhaps matching TRBD2 (5 bases). V gave up 0 bases and J gave up 8 bases, with 12 bases separating them. This CDR3 region has 14 residues. Per germline, CDR1 SGHRS and CDR2 YFSETQ. The CDR3 DNA is TGCGCCAGCAGCTTGGCCCTACTAGGCGATGAGCAGTTCTTC. It is translated as CASSLALLGDEQFF.

Remarks on this clonotype: A read error is possible here, since a much larger clone lies one base away. The V call is TRBV27, the J call TRBJ1-3; D perhaps matches TRBD1 (5 bases). Trimming took 6 bases from V and 2 from J, leaving 20 bases between them. The CDR3 has 17 amino acids. Per the germline V gene, CDR1 is MNHEY and CDR2 is SMNVEV (reference sequence). Here the CDR3 reads CASRPTPGTRAGNTIYF. The CDR3 bases are TGTGCCAGCAGGCCGACCCCCGGGACTAGGGCTGGAAACACCATATATTTT.